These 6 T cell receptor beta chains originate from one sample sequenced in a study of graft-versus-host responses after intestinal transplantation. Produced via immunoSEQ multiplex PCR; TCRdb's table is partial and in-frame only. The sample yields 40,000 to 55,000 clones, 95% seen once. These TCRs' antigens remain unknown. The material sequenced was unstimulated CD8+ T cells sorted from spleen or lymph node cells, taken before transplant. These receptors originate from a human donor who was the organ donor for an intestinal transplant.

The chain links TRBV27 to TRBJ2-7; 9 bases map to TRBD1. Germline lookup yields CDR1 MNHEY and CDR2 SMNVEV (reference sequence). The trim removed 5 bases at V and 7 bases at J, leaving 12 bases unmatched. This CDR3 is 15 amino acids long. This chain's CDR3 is CASSPPGQGPLEQYF. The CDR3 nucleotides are TGTGCCAGCAGTCCTCCGGGACAGGGTCCCTTGGAGCAGTACTTC.

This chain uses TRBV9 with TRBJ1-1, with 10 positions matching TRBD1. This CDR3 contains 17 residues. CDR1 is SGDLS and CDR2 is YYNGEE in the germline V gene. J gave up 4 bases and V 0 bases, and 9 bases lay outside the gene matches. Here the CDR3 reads CASSVDSGTGAGTEAFF. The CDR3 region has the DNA TGTGCCAGCAGCGTAGATAGCGGGACAGGGGCCGGCACTGAAGCTTTCTTT. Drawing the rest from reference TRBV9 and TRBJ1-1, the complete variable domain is DSGVTQTPKHLITATGQRVTLRCSPRSGDLSVYWYQQSLDQGLQFLIQYYNGEERAKGNILERFSAQQFPDLHSELNLSSLELGDSALYFCASSVDSGTGAGTEAFFGQGTRLTVV.

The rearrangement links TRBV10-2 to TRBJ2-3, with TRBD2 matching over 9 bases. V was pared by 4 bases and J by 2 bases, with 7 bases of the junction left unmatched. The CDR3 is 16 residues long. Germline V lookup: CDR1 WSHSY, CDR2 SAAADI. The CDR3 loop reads CASSGSPSGVTDTQYF. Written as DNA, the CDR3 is TGCGCCAGCAGTGGGTCCCCTAGCGGGGTCACAGATACGCAGTATTTT.

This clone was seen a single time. The CDR3 loop is CASSLKGVGGQGNQPQHF. In DNA form, the CDR3 reads TGTGCCAGCAGTTTAAAGGGCGTTGGGGGACAGGGCAATCAGCCCCAGCATTTT. This sequence joins TRBV27 and TRBJ1-5; 8 nucleotides line up with TRBD1. The germline CDR1 and CDR2 sequences are MNHEY and SMNVEV (reference sequence). The V and J ends lost 2 bases and 2 bases, in that order; junction bases with no gene match: 11. The CDR3 has 18 amino acids.

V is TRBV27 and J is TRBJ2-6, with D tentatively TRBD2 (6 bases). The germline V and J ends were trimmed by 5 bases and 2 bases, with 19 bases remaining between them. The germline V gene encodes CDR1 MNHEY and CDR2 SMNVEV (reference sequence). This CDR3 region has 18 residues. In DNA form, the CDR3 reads TGTGCCAGCAGTGGGCCCGGGACTTACGGGCCTGGGGCCAACGTCCTGACTTTC. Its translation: CASSGPGTYGPGANVLTF.

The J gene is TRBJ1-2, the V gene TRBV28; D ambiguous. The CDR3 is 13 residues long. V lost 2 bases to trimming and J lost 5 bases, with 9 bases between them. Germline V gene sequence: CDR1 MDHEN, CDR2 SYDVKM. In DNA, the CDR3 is TGTGCCAGCAGTTTAAGGACGGATTATGGCTACACCTTC. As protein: CASSLRTDYGYTF.